These T cell receptor beta chains were read from a single sample in a study of control samples from healthy donors and cancer patients. Sequencing was performed with immunoSEQ multiplex PCR; in TCRdb, only in-frame clones are kept and a portion is missing. The table lists 80,000 to 100,000 clones, 88% of them singletons. Sequences were obtained from blood. The receptors originated from a man aged 25 to 45 in good health. Each CDR3 is given with its conserved first and last residue. Each record gives: D gene, V gene, J gene, clone size, CDR3 DNA, CDR3 protein. D genes are given only for firm matches. Not all rows give a size; the values are once, few, many and, for expanded clones, a class.

TRBD2	TRBV7-2	TRBJ2-3	NA	TGTGCCAGCAGCTTAGGACTAGCGGGAGTTGATACGCAGTATTTT	CASSLGLAGVDTQYF
TRBD1	TRBV3-1/TRBV3-2	TRBJ1-2	NA	TGTGCCAGCAGCCACCGGGACAGGGGGAAGGCTGGCTACACCTTC	CASSHRDRGKAGYTF
NA	TRBV5-1	TRBJ2-7	NA	TGCGCCAGCAGCTTTAGCGGAGGTGGTTACGAGCAGTACTTC	CASSFSGGGYEQYF
NA	TRBV5-4	TRBJ1-2	NA	TGTGCCAGCAGCTTGGCGGCGGGGAGCTATGGCTACACCTTC	CASSLAAGSYGYTF
TRBD1	TRBV30	TRBJ2-1	NA	TGTGCCTGGAGCCCAAGGACAGGGCTTTTAAGGGGTGAGCAGTTCTTC	CAWSPRTGLLRGEQFF
TRBD1	TRBV2	TRBJ1-4	NA	TGTGCCAGCAAGTCGACAGGGGGACATGAAAAACTGTTTTTT	CASKSTGGHEKLFF
NA	TRBV6-5	TRBJ1-1	NA	TGTGCCAGCAGTTACAACCCAGGTGGCTTCCACACTGAAGCTTTCTTT	CASSYNPGGFHTEAFF
NA	TRBV18	TRBJ2-7	NA	TGTGCCAGCTCACCACCGAACTACAGTAGCGGTAAGGACTCCTACGAGCAGTACTTC	CASSPPNYSSGKDSYEQYF
TRBD1	TRBV29-1	TRBJ2-3	NA	TGCAGCGCGGGGACAGCTGGAGATACGCAGTATTTT	CSAGTAGDTQYF
NA	TRBV29-1	TRBJ2-5	NA	TGCAGCGTCTCTGTGGACCAAGAGACCCAGTACTTC	CSVSVDQETQYF
NA	TRBV6-5	TRBJ2-3	NA	TGTGCCACGGGGGAGACCTACCCGGCAGATACGCAGTATTTT	CATGETYPADTQYF
NA	TRBV9	TRBJ2-1	NA	TGTGCCAGCGGCGTAGGCCCTTCGTCCTACAATGAGCAGTTCTTC	CASGVGPSSYNEQFF
TRBD1	TRBV5-1	TRBJ2-7	NA	TGCGCCAGCAGCTGGGGACAGGGTAACAACGAGCAGTACTTC	CASSWGQGNNEQYF
TRBD2	TRBV7-3	TRBJ2-5	NA	TGTGCCAGCAGCTTTAGCGGGAGGACAGAGACCCAGTACTTC	CASSFSGRTETQYF
NA	TRBV18	TRBJ2-1	once	TGTGCCAGCTCACCCCGTCAGGAGCTGAATGAGCAGTTCTTC	CASSPRQELNEQFF
NA	TRBV19	TRBJ1-6	NA	TGTGCCACCACTTATTGCGGCCCCACACAAAAAGAGGATAATTCACCCCTCCACTTT	CATTYCGPTQKEDNSPLHF
NA	TRBV12-3/TRBV12-4	TRBJ2-2	NA	TGTGCCACTTCTGGGGGGCCGTACGGGGAGCTGTTTTTT	CATSGGPYGELFF
NA	TRBV5-1	TRBJ2-5	NA	TGCGCCAGCAGTTTCGGGACCTCGTACCAAGAGACCCAGTACTTC	CASSFGTSYQETQYF
NA	TRBV7-2	TRBJ2-7	NA	TGTGCCAGCAGCGACCCCACAGGCTCCTACGAGCAGTACTTC	CASSDPTGSYEQYF
TRBD1	TRBV20-1	TRBJ2-5	NA	TGCAGTGCGTGGACAGGAGAGACCCAGTACTTC	CSAWTGETQYF
NA	TRBV3-1/TRBV3-2	TRBJ1-2	NA	TGTGCCAGCAGCCAACGGACAGATGAGATATATGGCTACACCTTC	CASSQRTDEIYGYTF
NA	TRBV7-3	TRBJ2-2	NA	TGTGCCAGCAGCTCCTCGCCGGGGAGGAACACCGGGGAGCTGTTTTTT	CASSSSPGRNTGELFF
TRBD2	TRBV30	TRBJ2-1	NA	TGTGCCTGGAATAGCGGGAGCTACAATGAGCAGTTCTTC	CAWNSGSYNEQFF
NA	TRBV6-5	TRBJ1-2	NA	TGTGCCAGACACGATCCGGGCGGCTACACCTTC	CARHDPGGYTF
NA	TRBV2	TRBJ1-4	once	TGTGCCAGCAGTGGGCCCGAATTGGGGATAAATGAAAAACTGTTTTTT	CASSGPELGINEKLFF
TRBD1	TRBV5-6	TRBJ2-1	once	TGTGCCAGCAGCTACCCCGGACAGGTTTCCTACAATGAGCAGTTCTTC	CASSYPGQVSYNEQFF
TRBD2	TRBV5-6	TRBJ2-5	NA	TGTGCCAGCAGCTTAACTAGCGGGAGGGCCGCAGAGACCCAGTACTTC	CASSLTSGRAAETQYF
NA	TRBV5-1	TRBJ2-1	NA	TGCGCCAGCCAGCTAACGTCCCTCAATGAGCAGTTCTTC	CASQLTSLNEQFF
NA	TRBV7-3	TRBJ2-1	NA	TGTGCCAGCAGCCCCTCCGCGGACTACAATGAGCAGTTCTTC	CASSPSADYNEQFF
NA	TRBV6-5	TRBJ1-5	NA	TGTGCCAGCACTCCTGGCCATCAGCCCCAGCATTTT	CASTPGHQPQHF
NA	TRBV11-3	TRBJ2-1	NA	TGTGCCAGCAGCTTAGTAAGGTTTGGTGAGCAGTTCTTC	CASSLVRFGEQFF
TRBD1	TRBV5-4	TRBJ1-5	NA	TGTGCCAGCAGCTTGGACAGGGGGCGTTATCAGCCCCAGCATTTT	CASSLDRGRYQPQHF
NA	TRBV19	TRBJ2-2	NA	TGTGCCAGTAGTGAACAAAGTGCCCCCGGGGAGCTGTTTTTT	CASSEQSAPGELFF
TRBD1	TRBV6-1	TRBJ1-5	once	TGTGCCAGCAGTGAAGCGCTCGGGACAGGAGATCAGCCCCAGCATTTT	CASSEALGTGDQPQHF
NA	TRBV7-9	TRBJ1-2	NA	TGTGCCAGCAGCTTAATACAGGGTTTAGACGGCTACACCTTC	CASSLIQGLDGYTF
NA	TRBV7-2	TRBJ2-1	few	TGTGCCAGCAGACAATCTGACGGGAATGAGCAGTTCTTC	CASRQSDGNEQFF
NA	TRBV18	TRBJ1-3	NA	TGTGCCAGCTCACCAGGCAGGGGACAACACTCTGGAAACACCATATATTTT	CASSPGRGQHSGNTIYF
TRBD1	TRBV11-1	TRBJ2-1	NA	TGTGCCAGCAGGAGACAGGGGTCCAACTACAATGAGCAGTTCTTC	CASRRQGSNYNEQFF
NA	TRBV29-1	TRBJ2-2	NA	TGCAGCGTGTCCAGGGGGGGCTCTGGCGGGGAGCTGTTTTTT	CSVSRGGSGGELFF
TRBD2	TRBV30	TRBJ2-1	NA	TGTGCCTGGAGTCGGCTAGCGGGGGACAATGAGCAGTTCTTC	CAWSRLAGDNEQFF
NA	TRBV19	TRBJ1-1	NA	TGTGCCAGTAGTATCATCGTACGGAGGGGCGCTGAAGCTTTCTTT	CASSIIVRRGAEAFF
NA	TRBV5-1	TRBJ1-1	NA	TGCGCCAGCAGCTCTAAGGGGGGGTCGGACACTGAAGCTTTCTTT	CASSSKGGSDTEAFF
NA	TRBV4-1	TRBJ1-2	NA	TGCGCCAGCAGCCAAGTGGGAGGGGTAGATGGCTACACCTTC	CASSQVGGVDGYTF
TRBD2	TRBV29-1	TRBJ2-7	NA	TGCAGCGTTGAAGATGGCTGGCGGGAGACGAGGGAGCAGTACTTC	CSVEDGWRETREQYF
TRBD1	TRBV6-5	TRBJ1-1	NA	TGTGCCAGCAGACGACAGGGGTCAAACACTGAAGCTTTCTTT	CASRRQGSNTEAFF
NA	TRBV5-1	TRBJ2-5	NA	TGCGCCAGCAGCATGGACGGTTTCCAAGAGACCCAGTACTTC	CASSMDGFQETQYF
TRBD2	TRBV6-5	TRBJ2-7	NA	TGTGCCAGCAGCGGGGGAGGGACCTACGAGCAGTACTTC	CASSGGGTYEQYF
NA	TRBV27	TRBJ1-5	NA	TGTGCCAGCAGTTTATCGCGGGTTCAGCCCCAGCATTTT	CASSLSRVQPQHF
NA	TRBV6-2/TRBV6-3	TRBJ1-2	once	TGTGCCAGCAGTTACCGGGCGACAACGGTAAATGGCTACACCTTC	CASSYRATTVNGYTF